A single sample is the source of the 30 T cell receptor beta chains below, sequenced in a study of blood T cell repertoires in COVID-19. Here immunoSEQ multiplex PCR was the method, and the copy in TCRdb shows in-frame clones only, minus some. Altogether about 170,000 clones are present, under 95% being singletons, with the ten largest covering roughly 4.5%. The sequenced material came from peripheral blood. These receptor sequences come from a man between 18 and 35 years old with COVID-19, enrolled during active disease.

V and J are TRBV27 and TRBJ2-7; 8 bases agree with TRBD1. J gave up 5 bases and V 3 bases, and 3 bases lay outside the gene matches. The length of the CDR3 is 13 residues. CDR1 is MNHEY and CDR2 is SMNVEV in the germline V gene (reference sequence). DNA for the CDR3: TGTGCCAGCAGTTTCGGGACAGGTGACGAGCAGTACTTC. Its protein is CASSFGTGDEQYF.

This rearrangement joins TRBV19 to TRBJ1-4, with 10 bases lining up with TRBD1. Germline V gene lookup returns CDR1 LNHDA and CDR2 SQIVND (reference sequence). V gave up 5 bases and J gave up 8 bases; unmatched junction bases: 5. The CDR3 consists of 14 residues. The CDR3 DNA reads TGTGCCAGTAGTTTACGACAGGGGGCCGAAAAACTGTTTTTT. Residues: CASSLRQGAEKLFF.

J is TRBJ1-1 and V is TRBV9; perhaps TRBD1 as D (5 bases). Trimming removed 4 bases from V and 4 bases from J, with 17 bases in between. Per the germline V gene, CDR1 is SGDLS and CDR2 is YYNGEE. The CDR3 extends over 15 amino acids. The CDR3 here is CASSPGTNVATEAFF. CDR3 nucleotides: TGTGCCAGCAGCCCAGGGACTAATGTGGCCACTGAAGCTTTCTTT. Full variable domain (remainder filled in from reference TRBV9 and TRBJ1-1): DSGVTQTPKHLITATGQRVTLRCSPRSGDLSVYWYQQSLDQGLQFLIQYYNGEERAKGNILERFSAQQFPDLHSELNLSSLELGDSALYFCASSPGTNVATEAFFGQGTRLTVV.

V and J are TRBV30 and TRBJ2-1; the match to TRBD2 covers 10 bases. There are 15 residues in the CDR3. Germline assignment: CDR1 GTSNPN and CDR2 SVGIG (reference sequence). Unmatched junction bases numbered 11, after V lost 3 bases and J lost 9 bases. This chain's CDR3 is CAWSPFLAGDGEQFF. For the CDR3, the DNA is TGTGCCTGGAGCCCTTTCCTAGCGGGAGATGGTGAGCAGTTCTTC.

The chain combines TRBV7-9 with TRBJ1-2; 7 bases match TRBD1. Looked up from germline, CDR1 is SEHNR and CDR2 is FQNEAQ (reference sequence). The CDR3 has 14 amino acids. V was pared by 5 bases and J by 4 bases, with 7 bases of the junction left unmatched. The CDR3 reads CASSTHRGPYGYTF. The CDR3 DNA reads TGTGCCAGCAGCACCCACAGGGGACCCTATGGCTACACCTTC.

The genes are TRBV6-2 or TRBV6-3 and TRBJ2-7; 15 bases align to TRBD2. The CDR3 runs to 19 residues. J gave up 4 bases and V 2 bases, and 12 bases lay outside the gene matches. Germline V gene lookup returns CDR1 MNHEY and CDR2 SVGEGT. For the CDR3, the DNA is TGTGCCAGCAGTTACACCCTGGGACTAGCGGGAGGAAAAGTTTACGAGCAGTACTTC. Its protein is CASSYTLGLAGGKVYEQYF.

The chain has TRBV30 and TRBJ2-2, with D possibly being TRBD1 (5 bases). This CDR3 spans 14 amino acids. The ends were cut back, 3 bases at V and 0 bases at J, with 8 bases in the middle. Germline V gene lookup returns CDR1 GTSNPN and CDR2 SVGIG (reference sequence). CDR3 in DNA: TGTGCCTGGAGGAAGACAGCGAACACCGGGGAGCTGTTTTTT. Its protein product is CAWRKTANTGELFF. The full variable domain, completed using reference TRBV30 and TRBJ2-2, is SQTIHQWPATLVQPVGSPLSLECTVEGTSNPNLYWYRQAAGRGLQLLFYSVGIGQISSEVPQNLSASRPQDRQFILSSKKLLLSDSGFYLCAWRKTANTGELFFGEGSRLTVL.

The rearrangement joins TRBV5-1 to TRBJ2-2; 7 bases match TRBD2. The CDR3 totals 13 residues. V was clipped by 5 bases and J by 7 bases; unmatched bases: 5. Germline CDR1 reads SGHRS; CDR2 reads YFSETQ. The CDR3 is CASRLGLLGELFF. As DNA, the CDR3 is TGCGCCAGCAGGCTGGGACTACTCGGGGAGCTGTTTTTT.

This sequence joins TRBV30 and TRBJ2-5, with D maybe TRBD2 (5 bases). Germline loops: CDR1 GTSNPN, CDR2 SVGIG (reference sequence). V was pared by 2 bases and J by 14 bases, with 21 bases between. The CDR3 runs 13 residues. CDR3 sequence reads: CAWSLTGSRESYF. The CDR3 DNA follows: TGTGCCTGGAGTTTAACGGGATCTAGGGAGTCCTACTTC.

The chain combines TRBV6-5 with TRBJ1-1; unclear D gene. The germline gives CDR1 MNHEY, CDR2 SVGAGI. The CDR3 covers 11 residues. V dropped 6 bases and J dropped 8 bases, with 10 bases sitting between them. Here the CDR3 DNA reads TGTGCCAGCAGCGCCTCGGAGGAAGCTTTCTTT. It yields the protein CASSASEEAFF.

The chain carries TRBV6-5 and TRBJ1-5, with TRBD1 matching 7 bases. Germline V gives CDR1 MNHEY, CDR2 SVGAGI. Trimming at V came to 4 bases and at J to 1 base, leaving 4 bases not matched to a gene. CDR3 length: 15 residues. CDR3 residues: CASSSGGLSNQPQHF. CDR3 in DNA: TGTGCCAGCAGTTCAGGGGGATTAAGCAATCAGCCCCAGCATTTT.

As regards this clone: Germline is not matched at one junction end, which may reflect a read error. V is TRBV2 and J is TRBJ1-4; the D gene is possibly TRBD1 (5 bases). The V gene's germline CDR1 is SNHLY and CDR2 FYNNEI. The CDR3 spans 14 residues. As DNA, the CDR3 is TGTGCCAGCAGTGAGGGCAGGGATTATGAAAAACTGCTTTTT. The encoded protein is CASSEGRDYEKLLF.

CDR3 nucleotides: TGTGCCAGCTCACCAACATCCAGGGTTACTTATGAAAAACTGTTTTTT. Protein: CASSPTSRVTYEKLFF. The V gene is TRBV18, the J gene TRBJ1-4; TRBD1 is a possible D gene (5 bases). V was pared by 2 bases and J by 6 bases, with 16 bases between. CDR1 is KGHSH, CDR2 LQKENI, per germline. This CDR3 comprises 16 residues.

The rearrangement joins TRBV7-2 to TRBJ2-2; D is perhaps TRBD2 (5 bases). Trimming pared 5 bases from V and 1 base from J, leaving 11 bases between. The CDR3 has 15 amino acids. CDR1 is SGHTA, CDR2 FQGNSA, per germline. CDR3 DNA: TGTGCCAGCAGCCCAGGACTGGGGAACACCGGGGAGCTGTTTTTT. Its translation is CASSPGLGNTGELFF.

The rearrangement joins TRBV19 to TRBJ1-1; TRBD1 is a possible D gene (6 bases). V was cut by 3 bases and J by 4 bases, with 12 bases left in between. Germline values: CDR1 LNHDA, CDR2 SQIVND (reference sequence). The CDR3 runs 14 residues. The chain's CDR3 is CASSIVAGATEAFF. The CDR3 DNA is TGTGCCAGTAGTATCGTCGCAGGGGCCACTGAAGCTTTCTTT.

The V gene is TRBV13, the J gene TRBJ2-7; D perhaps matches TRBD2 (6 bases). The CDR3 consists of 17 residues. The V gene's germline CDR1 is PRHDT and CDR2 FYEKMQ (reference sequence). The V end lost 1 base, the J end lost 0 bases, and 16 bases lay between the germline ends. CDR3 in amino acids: CASSLVGLGGRSYEQYF. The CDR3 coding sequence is TGTGCCAGCAGCTTAGTAGGGTTGGGGGGACGCTCCTACGAGCAGTACTTC.

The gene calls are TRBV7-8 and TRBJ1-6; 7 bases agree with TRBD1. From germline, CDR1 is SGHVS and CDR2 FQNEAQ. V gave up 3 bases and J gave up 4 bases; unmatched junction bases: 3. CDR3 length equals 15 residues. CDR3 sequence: CASSFRDSYNSPLHF. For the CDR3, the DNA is TGTGCCAGCAGCTTTCGGGACAGTTATAATTCACCCCTCCACTTT. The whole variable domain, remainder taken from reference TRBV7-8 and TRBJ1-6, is GAGVSQSPRYKVAKRGQDVALRCDPISGHVSLFWYQQALGQGPEFLTYFQNEAQLDKSGLPSDRFFAERPEGSVSTLKIQRTQQEDSAVYLCASSFRDSYNSPLHFGNGTRLTVT.

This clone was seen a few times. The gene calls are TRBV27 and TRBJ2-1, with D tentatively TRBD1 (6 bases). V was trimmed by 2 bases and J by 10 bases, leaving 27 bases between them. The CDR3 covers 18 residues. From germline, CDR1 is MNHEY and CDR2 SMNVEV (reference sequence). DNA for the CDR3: TGTGCCAGCAGTTTACTTCCCACCACAGGGTTAAGGCCCCTAGAGCAGTTCTTC. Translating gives CASSLLPTTGLRPLEQFF.

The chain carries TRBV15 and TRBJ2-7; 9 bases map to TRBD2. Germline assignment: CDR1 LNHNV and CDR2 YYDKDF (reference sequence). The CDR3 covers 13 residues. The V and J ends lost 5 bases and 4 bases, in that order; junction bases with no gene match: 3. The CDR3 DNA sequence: TGTGCCACCAGCGGGGGACTAGCTTACGAGCAGTACTTC. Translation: CATSGGLAYEQYF.

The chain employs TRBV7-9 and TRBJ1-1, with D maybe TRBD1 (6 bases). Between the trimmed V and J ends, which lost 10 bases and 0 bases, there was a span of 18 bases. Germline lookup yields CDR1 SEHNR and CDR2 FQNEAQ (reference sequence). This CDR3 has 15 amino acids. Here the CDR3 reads CATPGGAGLNTEAFF. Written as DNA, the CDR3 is TGTGCCACCCCGGGGGGGGCAGGGTTGAACACTGAAGCTTTCTTT.

The CDR3 sequence: CASSRLRTSNTEAFF. Written as DNA, the CDR3 is TGTGCCAGCAGCCGCCTACGGACTTCTAACACTGAAGCTTTCTTT. The J gene is TRBJ1-1, the V gene TRBV27; no firm D call. The V and J ends lost 6 bases and 2 bases respectively, with 16 bases between them. Per germline, CDR1 MNHEY and CDR2 SMNVEV (reference sequence). The CDR3 loop spans 15 amino acids.

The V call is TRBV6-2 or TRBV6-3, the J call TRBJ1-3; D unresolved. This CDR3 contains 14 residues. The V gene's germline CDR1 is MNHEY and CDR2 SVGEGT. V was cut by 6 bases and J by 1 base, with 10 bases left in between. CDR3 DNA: TGTGCCAGCAGCATTAGTCGTTCTGGAAACACCATATATTTT. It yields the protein CASSISRSGNTIYF.

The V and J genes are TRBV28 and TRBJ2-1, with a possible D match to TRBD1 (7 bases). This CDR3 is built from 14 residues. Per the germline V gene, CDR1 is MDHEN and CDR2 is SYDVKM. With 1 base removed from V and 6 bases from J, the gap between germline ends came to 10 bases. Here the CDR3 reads CASSLYRGGNEQFF. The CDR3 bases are TGTGCCAGCAGTTTATACAGGGGAGGCAATGAGCAGTTCTTC.

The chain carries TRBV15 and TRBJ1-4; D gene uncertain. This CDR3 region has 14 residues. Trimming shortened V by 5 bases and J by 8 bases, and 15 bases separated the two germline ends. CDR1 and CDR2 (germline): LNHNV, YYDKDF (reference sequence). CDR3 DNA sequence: TGTGCCACCAGCCCCCGTGATTTGGGCGAAAAACTGTTTTTT. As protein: CATSPRDLGEKLFF.

The CDR3 bases are TGCAGCGTTGAGGCCCCAGGACAGGGGAGGGTCTCCTACGAGCAGTACTTC. As protein: CSVEAPGQGRVSYEQYF. The V gene is TRBV29-1, the J gene TRBJ2-7, with TRBD1 matching 9 bases. This CDR3 has 17 residues. Germline loops: CDR1 SQVTM, CDR2 ANQGSEA. V shed 3 bases and J 0 bases; nucleotides not matched to a gene: 12.

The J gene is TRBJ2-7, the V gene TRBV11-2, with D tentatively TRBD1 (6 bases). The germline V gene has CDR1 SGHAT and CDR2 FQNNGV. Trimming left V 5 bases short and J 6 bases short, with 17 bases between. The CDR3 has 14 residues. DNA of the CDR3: TGTGCCAGCAGCCCCCTACCCAACAGGGCCGAGCAGTACTTC. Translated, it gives CASSPLPNRAEQYF.

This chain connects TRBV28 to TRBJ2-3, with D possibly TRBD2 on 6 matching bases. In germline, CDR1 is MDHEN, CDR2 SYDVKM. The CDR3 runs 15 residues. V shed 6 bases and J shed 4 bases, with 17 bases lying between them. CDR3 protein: CASRRYGGSADTQYF. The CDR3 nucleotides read TGTGCCAGCAGACGATACGGGGGTAGTGCAGATACGCAGTATTTT.

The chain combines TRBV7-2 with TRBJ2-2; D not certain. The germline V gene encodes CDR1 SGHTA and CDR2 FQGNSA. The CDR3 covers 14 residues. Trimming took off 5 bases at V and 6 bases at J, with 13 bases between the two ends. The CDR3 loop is CASSVGSLAGELFF. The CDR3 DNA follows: TGTGCCAGCAGCGTAGGTTCTCTCGCCGGGGAGCTGTTTTTT.

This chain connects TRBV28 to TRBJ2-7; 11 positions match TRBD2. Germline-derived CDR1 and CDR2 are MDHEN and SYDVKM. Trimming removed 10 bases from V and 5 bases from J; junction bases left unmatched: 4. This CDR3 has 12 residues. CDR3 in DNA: TGTGCCATATTAGCGGGAGGGGACGAGCAGTACTTC. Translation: CAILAGGDEQYF.

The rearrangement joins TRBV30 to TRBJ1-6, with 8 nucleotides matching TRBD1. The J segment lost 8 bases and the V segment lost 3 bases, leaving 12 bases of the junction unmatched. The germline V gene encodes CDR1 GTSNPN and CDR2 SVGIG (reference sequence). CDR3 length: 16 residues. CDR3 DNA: TGTGCCTGGAGCGACGCCCCTGGACAGGGCTATTCACCCCTCCACTTT. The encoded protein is CAWSDAPGQGYSPLHF.